The entry below describes one T cell receptor beta chain. This entry comes from a study of blood T cell repertoires in COVID-19. The CDR3 is 14 amino acids. The germline V gene encodes CDR1 SGHVS and CDR2 FQNEAQ. V lost 1 base to trimming and J lost 1 base, with 5 bases between them. In the original processing: Quantification of nucleated cells was approximated via reference gene primer amplification. Generated by immunoSEQ multiplex PCR, the TCRdb table keeps only in-frame clones and is missing some. V and J calls and clone size are as listed in that table; D and trimming were resolved from the DNA. The sample shows 95,000 to 120,000 clones, roughly 85% of them seen only once.

The TCR originated in a human donor in a cohort sampled during active COVID-19. This chain links TRBV7-8 with TRBJ1-5, with D hard to call. Sequencing was done on a sample of peripheral blood. The CDR3 protein is CASSLGASNQPQHF. The CDR3 coding sequence is TGTGCCAGCAGCTTAGGCGCCAGCAATCAGCCCCAGCATTTT.